The TCR beta chain under discussion was sequenced for a study of cytomegalovirus exposure and HLA in healthy donors. The data were produced by immunoSEQ multiplex PCR, yet TCRdb's version contains in-frame clones alone and is incomplete. Of 50,000 to 65,000 clones in the sample, approximately 95% were seen once. V lost 2 bases, J lost 2 bases, and 10 bases stayed unmatched. The CDR3 is made up of 17 amino acids. The V gene's germline CDR1 is MNHEY and CDR2 SMNVEV (reference sequence). This clonotype was obtained from a woman between 18 and 30 years old in good health and CMV-seropositive. The rearrangement joins TRBV27 to TRBJ2-7, with 9 bases matching TRBD2. The sample was PBMCs. The chain's CDR3 is CASSLVRSLAGPYEQYF. In DNA form, the CDR3 reads TGTGCCAGCAGTTTAGTTAGGAGTCTAGCGGGACCCTACGAGCAGTACTTC.